Below are 17 T cell receptor beta chains sequenced from a single sample in a study of cytomegalovirus exposure and HLA in healthy donors. The study ran its PCR with 60 Vbeta and 13 Jbeta primers. The method was immunoSEQ multiplex PCR; TCRdb's version includes in-frame clones alone and lacks a portion of them. The sample's table shows more than 130,000 clones. The sequenced sample consisted of PBMCs. These receptor sequences come from a man aged 40-50 years in good health and CMV-seronegative.

V and J are TRBV5-6 and TRBJ1-5; the D gene is possibly TRBD1 (6 bases). Between the trimmed V and J ends, which lost 4 bases and 5 bases, there was a span of 19 bases. Germline loops: CDR1 SGHDT, CDR2 YYEEEE. There are 16 residues in the CDR3. In DNA, the CDR3 is TGTGCCAGCAGCGAAAGACGGTACAGGGACCATCAGCCCCAGCATTTT. Translated, it gives CASSERRYRDHQPQHF.

V gene TRBV2 combines with J gene TRBJ2-7, with 8 positions matching TRBD2. V gave up 6 bases and J gave up 4 bases; unmatched junction bases: 11. Germline V gives CDR1 SNHLY, CDR2 FYNNEI. The CDR3 runs to 15 residues. The chain's CDR3 is CASRSPREGRYEQYF. In DNA form, the CDR3 reads TGTGCCAGCAGGTCCCCTCGGGAGGGAAGGTACGAGCAGTACTTC.

The rearrangement links TRBV7-9 to TRBJ1-3, with unresolved D. The V gene lost 2 bases and the J gene lost 2 bases, with 10 bases spanning the gap. CDR3 length: 15 residues. Germline CDR1 reads SEHNR; CDR2 reads FQNEAQ (reference sequence). In DNA form, the CDR3 reads TGTGCCAGCAGCTTAACGGAGGCAGCTGGAAACACCATATATTTT. It yields the protein CASSLTEAAGNTIYF.

The genes are TRBV14 and TRBJ1-1; D gene uncertain. Germline V CDR1 and CDR2: SGHDN, FVKESK. Trimming took off 4 bases at V and 1 base at J, with 7 bases between the two ends. This CDR3 is built from 13 residues. The CDR3 reads CASSPFKNTEAFF. In DNA form, the CDR3 reads TGTGCCAGCAGCCCTTTTAAGAACACTGAAGCTTTCTTT.

The chain carries TRBV7-2 and TRBJ2-7; a weak D match, TRBD1 (5 bases). Germline V gene data show CDR1 as SGHTA and CDR2 as FQGNSA. The V gene lost 2 bases and the J gene lost 3 bases, with 11 bases spanning the gap. The CDR3 length is 14 residues. The chain's CDR3 is CASSLLAQVYEQYF. The CDR3 DNA reads TGTGCCAGCAGCTTACTCGCACAGGTCTACGAGCAGTACTTC.

The rearrangement joins TRBV29-1 to TRBJ2-3; D is perhaps TRBD2 (5 bases). Germline loops: CDR1 SQVTM, CDR2 ANQGSEA. V lost 2 bases and J 6 bases, leaving 12 bases between the germline ends. CDR3 size: 13 residues. The CDR3 nucleotides read TGCAGCGTTGAATACGGGGAATGGGATACGCAGTATTTT. It translates to CSVEYGEWDTQYF.

The V call is TRBV5-6, the J call TRBJ1-1, with unresolved D. The CDR3 loop spans 16 amino acids. Germline lookup yields CDR1 SGHDT and CDR2 YYEEEE. The germline V and J ends were trimmed by 0 bases and 0 bases, with 12 bases remaining between them. In DNA, the CDR3 is TGTGCCAGCAGCTTGGCCGGGGAGGCTCTGAACACTGAAGCTTTCTTT. Encoded protein: CASSLAGEALNTEAFF.

The rearrangement uses TRBV4-1 and TRBJ2-7; 8 nucleotides agree with TRBD1. V shed 5 bases and J 6 bases; nucleotides not matched to a gene: 12. This CDR3 comprises 15 residues. The germline V gene encodes CDR1 MGHRA and CDR2 YSYEKL. The CDR3 loop reads CASSLSPGQVLEQYF. In nucleotides, the CDR3 is TGCGCCAGCAGCTTAAGCCCGGGACAGGTTCTCGAGCAGTACTTC.

This sequence joins TRBV30 and TRBJ1-4; no reliable D call. Trimming stripped 5 bases from V and 0 bases from J, with 10 bases between. CDR3 size: 14 residues. Per germline, CDR1 GTSNPN and CDR2 SVGIG (reference sequence). The CDR3 DNA follows: TGTGCCTGGCCTCCGACTTCAACTAATGAAAAACTGTTTTTT. It encodes CAWPPTSTNEKLFF.

The gene calls are TRBV11-3 and TRBJ1-1; D call uncertain. The ends were cut back, 5 bases at V and 2 bases at J, with 15 bases in the middle. Germline loops: CDR1 SGHNT, CDR2 YENEEA. The CDR3 length is 15 residues. The CDR3, as DNA: TGTGCCAGCAGCGTAGGCCCGGGTCTTAACACTGAAGCTTTCTTT. It codes for CASSVGPGLNTEAFF.

The chain employs TRBV9 and TRBJ1-6; D is undetermined. The length of the CDR3 is 16 residues. CDR1 and CDR2 (germline): SGDLS, YYNGEE. V lost 0 bases and J 0 bases, leaving 7 bases between the germline ends. The CDR3 loop reads CASSVGADSYNSPLHF. The CDR3 coding sequence is TGTGCCAGCAGCGTAGGAGCGGACTCCTATAATTCACCCCTCCACTTT.

The rearrangement uses TRBV25-1 and TRBJ2-4; tentative D call: TRBD2 (6 bases). The CDR3 spans 17 residues. Germline CDR1 MGHDK, CDR2 SYGVNS. The V end lost 1 base, the J end lost 1 base, and 14 bases lay between the germline ends. The CDR3 protein is CASSESGGTRAKNIQYF. The CDR3 bases are TGTGCCAGCAGTGAATCCGGGGGAACAAGGGCCAAAAACATTCAGTACTTC. The full variable domain, its missing parts supplied by reference TRBV25-1 and TRBJ2-4, is EADIYQTPRYLVIGTGKKITLECSQTMGHDKMYWYQQDPGMELHLIHYSYGVNSTEKGDLSSESTVSRIRTEHFPLTLESARPSHTSQYLCASSESGGTRAKNIQYFGAGTRLSVL.

V usage is TRBV28 and J usage is TRBJ1-4; weak D call: TRBD1 (6 bases). Germline V gene lookup returns CDR1 MDHEN and CDR2 SYDVKM. The ends were cut back, 2 bases at V and 7 bases at J, with 14 bases in the middle. This CDR3 comprises 15 residues. The CDR3 is CASSLPTGLGEKLFF. The CDR3 DNA follows: TGTGCCAGCAGTTTACCCACAGGGTTGGGTGAAAAACTGTTTTTT.

CDR3 DNA sequence: TGCGCCAGCAGCTTGGCGGCAGGGGGACCGAACACTGAAGCTTTCTTT. Its translation is CASSLAAGGPNTEAFF. The gene calls are TRBV5-1 and TRBJ1-1; 7 nucleotides agree with TRBD1. The V gene's germline CDR1 is SGHRS and CDR2 YFSETQ. This CDR3 is built from 16 residues. V dropped 0 bases and J dropped 1; count of bases not matched to a gene: 6.

This sequence joins TRBV7-2 and TRBJ2-3; D possibly corresponds to TRBD2 (6 bases). In germline, CDR1 is SGHTA, CDR2 FQGNSA. V was clipped by 3 bases and J by 2 bases, with 15 bases between them. The CDR3 consists of 16 residues. CDR3 DNA sequence: TGTGCCAGCAGCTTTTCGGGGACTCCTACCACAGATACGCAGTATTTT. Its translation: CASSFSGTPTTDTQYF.

This chain joins TRBV4-1 and TRBJ2-2, with 7 nucleotides matching TRBD1. The V segment lost 1 base and the J segment 1 base; nucleotides outside the gene matches: 3. CDR1 and CDR2 from the germline V gene are MGHRA and YSYEKL. CDR3 length equals 16 residues. CDR3 nucleotides: TGCGCCAGCAGCCAAGCCCAGGGGGTGAACACCGGGGAGCTGTTTTTT. Encoded protein: CASSQAQGVNTGELFF.

This chain uses TRBV2 with TRBJ2-5; 9 bases agree with TRBD1. The CDR3 has 15 amino acids. V lost 6 bases, J lost 5 bases, and 10 bases stayed unmatched. Germline assignment: CDR1 SNHLY and CDR2 FYNNEI. The DNA for the CDR3 is TGTGCCAGCAGCGAGACAGGGGGTCTACGGGAGACCCAGTACTTC. It translates to CASSETGGLRETQYF. Full variable domain (outside the CDR3, taken from reference TRBV2 and TRBJ2-5): EPEVTQTPSHQVTQMGQEVILRCVPISNHLYFYWYRQILGQKVEFLVSFYNNEISEKSEIFDDQFSVERPDGSNFTLKIRSTKLEDSAMYFCASSETGGLRETQYFGPGTRLLVL.